This record covers a single T cell receptor (beta chain). The data were taken from a study of blood T cell repertoires in COVID-19. In the study overall: COVID-19 samples collected from the United States, Italy and Spain covered acute and convalescent phases. PBMCs, B-cell-depleted T cells, or T cells provided the cDNA or gDNA that made up the material.

The ends were cut back, 2 bases at V and 4 bases at J, with 17 bases in the middle. The CDR3 is 17 amino acids. Germline CDR1 and CDR2: MDHEN and SYDVKM. Per the study methods: Amplification from reference gene primers served as the basis for estimated nucleated cell counts. The assay was immunoSEQ multiplex PCR, and TCRdb's table has in-frame clones only and misses some. Clone size and the V and J calls come from that table; the DNA yielded D and trimming. This table has approximately 110,000 clones, around 84% appearing once. The chain has TRBV28 and TRBJ1-4; perhaps TRBD1 as D (6 bases). This receptor was obtained from a human donor in a cohort sampled during active COVID-19. Sequencing input: peripheral blood. CDR3 sequence: CASSLIQGPQVNEKLFF. CDR3 DNA sequence: TGTGCCAGCAGTTTAATACAGGGCCCCCAAGTTAATGAAAAACTGTTTTTT.